This T cell receptor (beta chain) is drawn from a study of siplizumab effects on memory and regulatory T cells. For this clone: Its matching antigen is unknown.

The protocol was immunoSEQ multiplex PCR, while the TCRdb copy is restricted to in-frame clones and leaves out a portion. The table records 70,000 to 95,000 clones, 93% of them present only once. This CDR3 is built from 16 residues. J gave up 1 base and V 5 bases, and 8 bases lay outside the gene matches. The germline V gene encodes CDR1 SGHTA and CDR2 FQGTGA. Study-level findings and limits: Unstimulated naive T cells seemed to show more diversity than memory cells did, and they also seemed to be among the major contributors to the alloresponse.

Sequenced material: CD8+ T cells sorted from blood. The sequence was collected from a human donor in good health. The V and J genes are TRBV7-3 and TRBJ2-1, with 7 bases identical to TRBD1. CDR3 protein: CASSPGQDASYNEQFF. The DNA of the CDR3 is TGTGCCAGCAGCCCCGGACAGGATGCGTCCTACAATGAGCAGTTCTTC.